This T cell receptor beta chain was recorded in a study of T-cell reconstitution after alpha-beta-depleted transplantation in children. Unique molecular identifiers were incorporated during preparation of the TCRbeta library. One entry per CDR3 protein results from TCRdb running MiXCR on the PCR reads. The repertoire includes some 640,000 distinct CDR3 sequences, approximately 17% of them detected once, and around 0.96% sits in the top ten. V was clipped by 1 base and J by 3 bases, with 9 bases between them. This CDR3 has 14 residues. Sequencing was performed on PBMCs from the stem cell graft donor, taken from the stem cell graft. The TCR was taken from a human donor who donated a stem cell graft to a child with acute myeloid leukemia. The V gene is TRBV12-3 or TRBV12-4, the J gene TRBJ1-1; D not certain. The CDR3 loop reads CASSLGMFDTEAFF. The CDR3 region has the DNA TGTGCCAGCAGTTTAGGGATGTTCGACACTGAAGCTTTCTTT.